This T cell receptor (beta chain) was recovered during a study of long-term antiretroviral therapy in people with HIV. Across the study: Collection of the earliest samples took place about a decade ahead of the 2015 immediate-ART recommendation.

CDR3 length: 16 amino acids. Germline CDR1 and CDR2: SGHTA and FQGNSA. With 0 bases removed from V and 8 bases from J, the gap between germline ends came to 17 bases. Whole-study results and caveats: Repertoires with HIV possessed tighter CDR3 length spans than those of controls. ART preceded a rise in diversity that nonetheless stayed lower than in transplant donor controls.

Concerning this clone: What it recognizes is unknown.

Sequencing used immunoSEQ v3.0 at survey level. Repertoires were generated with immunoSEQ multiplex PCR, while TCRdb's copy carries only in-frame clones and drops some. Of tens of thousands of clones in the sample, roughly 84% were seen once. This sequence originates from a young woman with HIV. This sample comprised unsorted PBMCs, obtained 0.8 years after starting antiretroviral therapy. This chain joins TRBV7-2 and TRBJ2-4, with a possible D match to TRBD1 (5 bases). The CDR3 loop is CASSLARGRASDIQYF. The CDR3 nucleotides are TGTGCCAGCAGCTTAGCCCGCGGCAGGGCTTCCGACATTCAGTACTTC.